The 25 T cell receptor beta chains below all came from one sample that was sequenced in a study of CD8+ T cells in alopecia areata. It was cDNA, reverse transcribed from extracted RNA, that served as the sequencing template. Sequencing used immunoSEQ multiplex PCR; TCRdb keeps in-frame clones, though not all of them. This table has about 130,000 clones, almost 50% appearing once. The sample consisted of CD8+ T cells sorted from blood, taken at week 0. The receptors were gathered from a human donor with alopecia areata.

The V and J genes are TRBV20-1 and TRBJ1-1; D is unclear. Germline-derived CDR1 and CDR2 are DFQATT and SNEGSKA (reference sequence). V lost 6 bases, J lost 10 bases, and 12 bases lay in between. CDR3 length: 10 amino acids. The CDR3 region has the DNA TGCAGTGCCTTAGAGTTAGGAGCTTTCTTT. This translates into CSALELGAFF.

This clone was seen only a few times. CDR3 in amino acids: CASSLGTTNTGELFF. DNA for the CDR3: TGTGCCAGCAGTTTAGGGACAACGAACACCGGGGAGCTGTTTTTT. The chain uses TRBV27 and TRBJ2-2, with D maybe TRBD1 (6 bases). The CDR3 contains 15 residues. Trimming stripped 2 bases from V and 0 bases from J, with 7 bases between. Germline CDR1 reads MNHEY; CDR2 reads SMNVEV (reference sequence).

The genes are TRBV15 and TRBJ1-6, with TRBD1 as a possible D gene (6 bases). CDR1 is LNHNV and CDR2 is YYDKDF in the germline V gene (reference sequence). The CDR3 extends over 16 amino acids. Deletions cut 4 bases from V and 3 bases from J, with 13 bases between. The CDR3 protein is CATSNGGRLYNSPLHF. CDR3 coding DNA: TGTGCCACCAGCAATGGGGGGCGACTCTATAATTCACCCCTCCACTTT. The variable domain in full, completed from reference TRBV15 and TRBJ1-6, reads DAMVIQNPRYQVTQFGKPVTLSCSQTLNHNVMYWYQQKSSQAPKLLFHYYDKDFNNEADTPDNFQSRRPNTSFCFLDIRSPGLGDTAMYLCATSNGGRLYNSPLHFGNGTRLTVT.

The table lists this clone with a few counts. This CDR3 is also generated by other DNA sequences in the sample. This sequence joins TRBV27 and TRBJ1-5; D remains ambiguous. Trimming stripped 2 bases from V and 0 bases from J, with 5 bases between. Germline V gives CDR1 MNHEY, CDR2 SMNVEV (reference sequence). The CDR3 length is 14 residues. The CDR3: CASSLRTSNQPQHF. CDR3 sequence (DNA): TGTGCCAGCAGTTTACGGACTAGCAATCAGCCCCAGCATTTT.

V is TRBV15 and J is TRBJ2-7, with TRBD1 identical over 12 bases. The CDR3 runs 16 residues. The germline CDR1 and CDR2 sequences are LNHNV and YYDKDF (reference sequence). V trimming: 2 bases; J trimming: 2 bases; junction bases outside the gene matches: 4. In DNA form, the CDR3 reads TGTGCCACCAGCAGAAACCGGGACAGGGGGCCCTACGAGCAGTACTTC. Translation gives CATSRNRDRGPYEQYF.

The chain employs TRBV7-9 and TRBJ1-2; no clear D. Trimming stripped 5 bases from V and 2 bases from J, with 24 bases between. The CDR3 length is 18 residues. Germline V gene lookup returns CDR1 SEHNR and CDR2 FQNEAQ (reference sequence). For the CDR3, the DNA is TGTGCCAGCAGCCCCCCCGACAAGAGCTTTAATAGGAACTATGGCTACACCTTC. Protein product: CASSPPDKSFNRNYGYTF.

This clone was picked up one time. The chain carries TRBV7-2 and TRBJ2-3; 15 bases map to TRBD2. Trimming at V came to 6 bases and at J to 10 bases, leaving 14 bases not matched to a gene. The V gene's germline CDR1 is SGHTA and CDR2 FQGNSA. The CDR3 contains 17 residues. The CDR3 sequence is CASSPSGLAGGSGAQYF. As DNA, the CDR3 is TGTGCCAGCAGTCCATCGGGACTAGCGGGGGGATCGGGGGCGCAGTATTTT.

The chain recombines TRBV29-1 with TRBJ2-7; D is possibly TRBD1 (6 bases). From germline, CDR1 is SQVTM and CDR2 ANQGSEA. V was trimmed by 4 bases and J by 1 base, leaving 8 bases between them. The CDR3 is 12 residues long. The CDR3 is CSVGRGSYEQYF. In nucleotides, the CDR3 is TGCAGCGTTGGCAGGGGATCCTACGAGCAGTACTTC.

The chain's CDR3 is CASSLPGTNTEAFF. The CDR3 region has the DNA TGTGCCAGCAGTTTACCGGGGACGAACACTGAAGCTTTCTTT. The chain is built from TRBV27 and TRBJ1-1, with TRBD1 as a possible D gene (5 bases). Trimming pared 2 bases from V and 1 base from J, leaving 8 bases between. Per the germline V gene, CDR1 is MNHEY and CDR2 is SMNVEV (reference sequence). The CDR3 is made up of 14 amino acids.

A few counts support this clone. DNA of the CDR3: TGTGCCAGCGGATCTGGGGGGCGCTGGGGCTACACCTTC. Translated: CASGSGGRWGYTF. The V call is TRBV6-5, the J call TRBJ1-2, with D perhaps matching TRBD1 (6 bases). There are 13 residues in the CDR3. V lost 8 bases, J lost 8 bases, and 18 bases lay in between. Germline loops: CDR1 MNHEY, CDR2 SVGAGI.

This clone was observed once. The CDR3 loop reads CASSAQRGGQETQYF. The CDR3, as DNA: TGTGCCAGCAGCGCTCAGCGGGGGGGACAAGAGACCCAGTACTTC. The V call is TRBV9, the J call TRBJ2-5; 10 nucleotides line up with TRBD2. Germline V CDR1 and CDR2: SGDLS, YYNGEE. This CDR3 spans 15 amino acids. J lost 2 bases, V lost 3 bases, and 4 bases had no gene match.

The gene calls are TRBV7-9 and TRBJ2-6; 7 bases align to TRBD1. The germline gives CDR1 SEHNR, CDR2 FQNEAQ (reference sequence). The CDR3 consists of 15 residues. Trimming cost V 2 bases and J 3 bases; bases outside gene matches: 1. CDR3 nucleotides: TGTGCCAGCAGCTTAAGGGACAGTGGGGCCAACGTCCTGACTTTC. Translated, it gives CASSLRDSGANVLTF. Based on the CDR3 plus reference TRBV7-9 and TRBJ2-6, the full variable domain is DTGVSQNPRHKITKRGQNVTFRCDPISEHNRLYWYRQTLGQGPEFLTYFQNEAQLEKSRLLSDRFSAERPKGSFSTLEIQRTEQGDSAMYLCASSLRDSGANVLTFGAGSRLTVL.

This clone was seen more than once but under ten times. The J gene is TRBJ2-2, the V gene TRBV6-6, with D hard to call. This CDR3 spans 11 amino acids. From germline, CDR1 is MNHNY and CDR2 SVGAGI (reference sequence). Trimming removed 4 bases from V and 4 bases from J, with 1 base in between. The DNA of the CDR3 is TGTGCCAGCAGTTCCACCGGGGAGCTGTTTTTT. Amino acids: CASSSTGELFF.

This chain links TRBV5-1 with TRBJ2-3; 8 bases map to TRBD2. This CDR3 spans 17 amino acids. From germline, CDR1 is SGHRS and CDR2 YFSETQ. After removal of 2 bases from V and 1 base from J, the junction contained 9 bases not matched to a gene. The DNA of the CDR3 is TGCGCCAGCAGCTTAAATGCGGGGGGACGGCGCACAGATACGCAGTATTTT. This encodes CASSLNAGGRRTDTQYF.

This clone was counted a single time. The chain combines TRBV7-8 with TRBJ1-1; D is perhaps TRBD1 (5 bases). In germline, CDR1 is SGHVS, CDR2 FQNEAQ. The CDR3 spans 11 residues. The CDR3 spells CTEGANTEAFF. The CDR3 DNA reads TGTACTGAAGGGGCGAACACTGAAGCTTTCTTT.

V gene TRBV7-9 combines with J gene TRBJ2-6; D uncertain. The CDR3 spans 15 residues. The germline CDR1 and CDR2 sequences are SEHNR and FQNEAQ (reference sequence). The ends were cut back, 4 bases at V and 1 base at J, with 8 bases in the middle. The CDR3 DNA reads as TGTGCCAGCAGCTCGCTGGGATCTGGGGCCAACGTCCTGACTTTC. Its translation: CASSSLGSGANVLTF.

This clone was detected a few times. The rearrangement links TRBV15 to TRBJ2-5; D not resolved. Trimming stripped 5 bases from V and 3 bases from J, with 16 bases between. CDR1 and CDR2 from the germline V gene are LNHNV and YYDKDF (reference sequence). The CDR3 has 15 amino acids. For the CDR3, the DNA is TGTGCCACCAGCCCGAGGCGGCTTCCAGAAGAGACCCAGTACTTC. This gives the protein CATSPRRLPEETQYF.

The genes are TRBV5-1 and TRBJ2-3; the D is unclear. The CDR3 has 12 residues. Germline loops: CDR1 SGHRS, CDR2 YFSETQ. Trimming cost V 5 bases and J 0 bases, with 4 bases left between them. CDR3 DNA sequence: TGCGCCAGCAGGGAGAGCACAGATACGCAGTATTTT. It encodes CASRESTDTQYF.

This clone has more than one count but fewer than ten. CDR3 in amino acids: CSARGQNYIQYF. CDR3 bases: TGCAGCGCAAGAGGGCAGAATTATATTCAGTACTTC. V gene TRBV29-1 combines with J gene TRBJ2-4; weak D call: TRBD2 (5 bases). The CDR3 is made up of 12 amino acids. Germline V CDR1 and CDR2: SQVTM, ANQGSEA. V shed 7 bases and J shed 10 bases, with 17 bases lying between them.

CDR3 residues: CASSEGGPTDTQYF. DNA of the CDR3: TGTGCCAGCAGTGAGGGGGGGCCCACAGATACGCAGTATTTT. The rearrangement joins TRBV6-4 to TRBJ2-3; D possibly corresponds to TRBD2 (7 bases). This CDR3 has 14 residues. Trimming took 3 bases from V and 2 from J, leaving 9 bases between them. Germline CDR1 MRHNA, CDR2 SNTAGT.

This clone was detected a few times. V and J are TRBV7-9 and TRBJ2-1; TRBD1 agrees at 9 bases. The junction had 6 bases not matched to a gene; V was cut back by 3 bases and J by 6 bases. The CDR3 spans 15 residues. Germline CDR1 is SEHNR and CDR2 is FQNEAQ (reference sequence). Written as DNA, the CDR3 is TGTGCCAGCAGCTTTGACAGGGGGATGGTCAATGAGCAGTTCTTC. Translation: CASSFDRGMVNEQFF.

This clone has a handful of counts. The chain employs TRBV6-5 and TRBJ2-2; D may be TRBD2 (5 bases). V gave up 8 bases and J gave up 4 bases, with 17 bases separating them. From germline, CDR1 is MNHEY and CDR2 SVGAGI. This CDR3 region has 15 residues. This CDR3 is CASGLDFGVTGELFF. The CDR3 region has the DNA TGTGCCAGCGGACTCGACTTCGGGGTCACCGGGGAGCTGTTTTTT.

The V call is TRBV6-5, the J call TRBJ1-5; 10 bases map to TRBD1. Per germline, CDR1 MNHEY and CDR2 SVGAGI. The CDR3 length is 14 residues. V lost 5 bases and J lost 5; bases outside the gene matches: 3. This chain's CDR3 is CASSLTGGYQPQHF. The CDR3 nucleotides are TGTGCCAGCAGTCTGACAGGGGGCTATCAGCCCCAGCATTTT.

V is TRBV12-5 and J is TRBJ2-5; D is unclear. The germline gives CDR1 LGHNT, CDR2 FRNRAP. The CDR3 runs 14 residues. The ends were cut back, 2 bases at V and 3 bases at J, with 10 bases in the middle. CDR3 in DNA: TGTGCTAGTGGTTTGCTTTCTAGGAAAGAGACCCAGTACTTC. Translation gives CASGLLSRKETQYF.

The chain is built from TRBV30 and TRBJ2-2; D uncertain. Trimming removed 3 bases from V and 1 base from J, with 9 bases in between. CDR1 and CDR2 from the germline V gene are GTSNPN and SVGIG (reference sequence). The length of the CDR3 is 14 residues. The CDR3 region has the DNA TGTGCCTGGAGGGCGGTAATGAACACCGGGGAGCTGTTTTTT. Protein sequence: CAWRAVMNTGELFF.